This is a list of T cell receptor beta chains from one sample in a study of cytomegalovirus exposure and HLA in healthy donors. Clones were read by immunoSEQ multiplex PCR, and TCRdb kept only the in-frame ones, dropping some. The table lists fewer than 100,000 clones, more than 75% of them singletons. The sequenced sample was PBMCs. Every receptor here comes from a man in his thirties or forties in good health and CMV-seronegative. Both conserved end residues are part of each CDR3. The D gene is left open where the match is weak. Rows may omit the clone size; those that give it use once, few, many or a size class.

d_gene | j_gene | abundance | v_gene | CDR3aa | CDR3nt
NA | TRBJ2-2 | NA | TRBV7-2 | CASSRPTPNTGELFF | TGTGCCAGCAGCCGTCCAACACCGAACACCGGGGAGCTGTTTTTT
TRBD2 | TRBJ2-7 | NA | TRBV4-2 | CASSQVGGGGTIYEQYF | TGTGCCAGCAGCCAAGTGGGCGGGGGGGGCACCATCTACGAGCAGTACTTC
NA | TRBJ2-7 | once | TRBV6-1 | CASRKQGGGNEQYF | TGTGCCAGCAGAAAACAGGGCGGTGGGAACGAGCAGTACTTC
NA | TRBJ1-2 | NA | TRBV19 | CASSISSDMNYGYTF | TGTGCCAGTAGTATATCCTCGGACATGAACTATGGCTACACCTTC
TRBD1 | TRBJ1-2 | NA | TRBV5-8 | CASNTGAGYGYTF | TGTGCCAGCAACACAGGGGCGGGCTATGGCTACACCTTC
NA | TRBJ1-6 | NA | TRBV5-1 | CASSSGGTTYNSPLHF | TGCGCCAGCAGTTCCGGGGGGACCACCTATAATTCACCCCTCCACTTT
NA | TRBJ1-1 | NA | TRBV5-1 | CASSAGANTEAFF | TGCGCCAGCAGCGCGGGGGCGAACACTGAAGCTTTCTTT
NA | TRBJ2-5 | NA | TRBV5-1 | CASSFEETQYF | TGCGCCAGCAGCTTCGAAGAGACCCAGTACTTC
NA | TRBJ1-5 | NA | TRBV27 | CASSWGGAGQPQHF | TGTGCCAGCAGTTGGGGGGGGGCAGGGCAGCCCCAGCATTTT
TRBD2 | TRBJ2-7 | NA | TRBV7-7 | CASSSASSGEYEQYF | TGTGCTAGCAGCTCCGCTTCTAGCGGGGAGTACGAGCAGTACTTC
TRBD2 | TRBJ2-2 | NA | TRBV4-1 | CASSQDRGLGAGELFF | TGCGCCAGCAGCCAAGATAGGGGACTAGGGGCCGGGGAGCTGTTTTTT
TRBD2 | TRBJ2-1 | NA | TRBV7-9 | CASSSSGSSPYNEQFF | TGTGCCAGCAGCTCTAGCGGGAGTTCTCCTTACAATGAGCAGTTCTTC
NA | TRBJ2-1 | NA | TRBV4-2 | CASSQALVGNEQFF | TGTGCCAGCAGCCAAGCTTTAGTCGGGAATGAGCAGTTCTTC
TRBD2 | TRBJ2-5 | NA | TRBV29-1 | CSADPPWTSGQETQYF | TGCAGCGCGGACCCCCCTTGGACTAGCGGACAAGAGACCCAGTACTTC
TRBD2 | TRBJ2-7 | NA | TRBV5-6 | CASSSTSGGATYEQYF | TGTGCCAGCAGCTCGACTAGCGGGGGGGCCACCTACGAGCAGTACTTC
TRBD1 | TRBJ2-3 | NA | TRBV5-1 | CASSWDRAGADTQYF | TGCGCCAGCAGCTGGGACAGGGCGGGGGCAGATACGCAGTATTTT
TRBD2 | TRBJ2-7 | NA | TRBV19 | CASSMTSGYEQYF | TGTGCCAGTAGTATGACTAGCGGCTACGAGCAGTACTTC
TRBD2 | TRBJ2-1 | NA | TRBV28 | CASSSWTSGRAGYNEQFF | TGTGCCAGCAGTTCCTGGACTAGCGGGAGGGCTGGCTACAATGAGCAGTTCTTC
NA | TRBJ1-2 | NA | TRBV6-1 | CASSAAGVYGYTF | TGTGCCAGCAGTGCGGCGGGGGTTTATGGCTACACCTTC
TRBD2 | TRBJ2-7 | NA | TRBV29-1 | CSVHSGRTFEQYF | TGCAGCGTCCATAGCGGGAGGACATTCGAGCAGTACTTC
TRBD1 | TRBJ2-2 | NA | TRBV6-1 | CASSEKRQGGTGELFF | TGTGCCAGCAGTGAAAAACGACAGGGTGGCACCGGGGAGCTGTTTTTT
TRBD1 | TRBJ1-2 | NA | TRBV6-5 | CASTAGGDGYTF | TGTGCCAGCACGGCAGGGGGCGACGGCTACACCTTC
NA | TRBJ2-7 | few | TRBV7-6 | CASSLGGTSYEQYF | TGTGCCAGCAGCTTAGGTGGGACAAGCTACGAGCAGTACTTC
TRBD2 | TRBJ2-5 | NA | TRBV5-4 | CASSFWTSASQETQYF | TGTGCCAGCAGCTTCTGGACTAGCGCGAGCCAAGAGACCCAGTACTTC
NA | TRBJ1-6 | NA | TRBV28 | CASSPPQSRSPLHF | TGTGCCAGCAGTCCCCCACAGAGTCGATCACCCCTCCACTTT
TRBD2 | TRBJ2-7 | NA | TRBV30 | CAWTSGRYEQYF | TGTGCCTGGACTAGCGGGAGGTACGAGCAGTACTTC
NA | TRBJ1-1 | NA | TRBV18 | CASSQQGRNTEAFF | TGTGCCAGCTCACAACAGGGCCGAAACACTGAAGCTTTCTTT
NA | TRBJ1-6 | NA | TRBV5-1 | CASSLGFLNSPLHF | TGCGCCAGCAGCTTGGGTTTCCTAAATTCACCCCTCCACTTT
NA | TRBJ2-1 | NA | TRBV6-4 | CASRELGALLFF | TGTGCCAGCAGGGAGTTGGGGGCTCTTCTGTTCTTC
NA | TRBJ1-2 | NA | TRBV14 | CASSRLGGAWSDGYTF | TGTGCCAGCAGCCGCTTGGGTGGGGCCTGGTCGGATGGCTACACCTTC
TRBD1 | TRBJ1-2 | once | TRBV19 | CASSIGQGKFNYGYTF | TGTGCCAGTAGTATAGGACAGGGTAAGTTTAACTATGGCTACACCTTC
NA | TRBJ2-3 | NA | TRBV10-3 | CAISELPGEYTDTQYF | TGTGCCATCAGTGAGCTCCCGGGGGAATACACAGATACGCAGTATTTT
NA | TRBJ1-1 | NA | TRBV6-5 | CASRLGGKGTEAFF | TGTGCCAGCAGACTCGGCGGGAAGGGGACTGAAGCTTTCTTT
TRBD2 | TRBJ2-1 | NA | TRBV6-1 | CASIPSGGYNEQFF | TGTGCCAGCATTCCTAGCGGGGGATACAATGAGCAGTTCTTC
TRBD2 | TRBJ2-3 | NA | TRBV10-2 | CASSKISGSTDTQYF | TGCGCCAGCAGCAAGATTAGCGGGAGCACAGATACGCAGTATTTT
TRBD1 | TRBJ1-1 | NA | TRBV19 | CASSMRQGAGGTEAFF | TGTGCCAGTAGTATGAGGCAGGGGGCAGGAGGCACTGAAGCTTTCTTT
TRBD1 | TRBJ2-2 | NA | TRBV14 | CARKGQATGELFF | TGTGCCAGGAAGGGACAGGCCACCGGGGAGCTGTTTTTT
TRBD1 | TRBJ1-2 | NA | TRBV5-1 | CASSLDQGDGYTF | TGCGCCAGCAGCTTGGACCAGGGGGATGGCTACACCTTC
NA | TRBJ2-1 | NA | TRBV11-3 | CASSLGPNNEQFF | TGTGCCAGCAGCTTGGGGCCGAACAATGAGCAGTTCTTC
NA | TRBJ1-4 | NA | TRBV6-1 | CASSEGGNNEKLFF | TGTGCCAGCAGTGAGGGGGGGAATAATGAAAAACTGTTTTTT
NA | TRBJ2-3 | NA | TRBV9 | CASSPQSGSGGATDTQYF | TGTGCCAGCAGCCCCCAAAGCGGTAGTGGGGGGGCCACAGATACGCAGTATTTT
TRBD2 | TRBJ2-2 | NA | TRBV10-1 | CASTQFRAGGTGELFF | TGCGCCAGCACCCAGTTCAGGGCCGGGGGGACCGGGGAGCTGTTTTTT
TRBD1 | TRBJ2-7 | NA | TRBV10-2 | CASSEWGQGRFEQYF | TGCGCCAGCAGTGAGTGGGGACAGGGGAGGTTCGAGCAGTACTTC
TRBD1 | TRBJ2-2 | NA | TRBV2 | CASRQQGAVNTGELFF | TGTGCCAGCAGACAACAGGGGGCGGTAAACACCGGGGAGCTGTTTTTT
TRBD1 | TRBJ1-1 | NA | TRBV28 | CASSLEVFLTGGEGNTEAFF | TGTGCCAGCAGTTTAGAAGTTTTCCTTACAGGGGGCGAGGGTAACACTGAAGCTTTCTTT
TRBD1 | TRBJ2-5 | NA | TRBV15 | CATGTGGRETQYF | TGTGCCACGGGGACAGGGGGTCGAGAGACCCAGTACTTC